Listed here is a single T cell receptor (beta chain). Its specificity is unknown. This sample is drawn from a study of OX40 agonist ivuxolimab in advanced cancers. Study in general: Among those enrolled, mean age was about 58 years (range about 23 to 79) and roughly 84% were male.

TCRdb's copy holds only in-frame clones and misses some; the assay was immunoSEQ multiplex PCR. In the table there are 60,000 to 85,000 clones, more than 75% of which are singletons. J was trimmed by 2 bases and V by 3 bases; bases with no gene match: 6. Per the germline V gene, CDR1 is LNHNV and CDR2 is YYDKDF (reference sequence). CDR3 length: 15 residues. General study results and limits: Determination of antigen specificity was not performed for the expanded peripheral T cells. Clones of CD4+ and CD8+ blood T cells grew by week 6 at doses of 0.1 to 3.0 mg/kg.

The V call is TRBV15, the J call TRBJ2-7; 8 nucleotides agree with TRBD1. Sample: CD4+ or CD8+ T cells sorted from blood, taken in a trial of the OX40 agonist ivuxolimab. This clonotype was obtained from an adult with an advanced solid tumor such as melanoma, head and neck, liver or kidney cancer. The CDR3 nucleotides read TGTGCCACCAGCAGGGGAGGACAGGGAGCCTACGAGCAGTACTTC. Its translation is CATSRGGQGAYEQYF.